Detailed here is one TCR beta chain. The antigen is not known. Primers included in the PCR were 60 Vbeta and 13 Jbeta primers. The assay was immunoSEQ multiplex PCR, and TCRdb's table has in-frame clones only and misses some. The sample includes roughly 150,000 clones, just under 80% of them seen just once. The data originate from a study of cytomegalovirus exposure and HLA in healthy donors. The study, taken as a whole, reports: Fewer N-insertions (relative to the approximately 700-donor mean) were reportedly seen in an Asian-associated ancestry cluster in a later analysis.

The CDR3 contains 16 residues. Germline assignment: CDR1 SGHRS and CDR2 YFSETQ. V lost 4 bases to trimming and J lost 1 base, with 16 bases between them. The sequence derives from a man younger than 35 in good health and CMV-seropositive. The rearrangement joins TRBV5-1 to TRBJ2-3; the D gene is possibly TRBD2 (7 bases). The sequenced sample consisted of PBMCs. CDR3 region: CASSMGGGRGTDTQYF. The CDR3 nucleotides are TGCGCCAGCAGCATGGGGGGGGGCCGCGGCACAGATACGCAGTATTTT.